This T cell receptor (beta chain) originates from a study of T cells after yellow fever vaccination. Study-wide results and caveats: The CD4 compartment and the CD8 compartment contained a small share of clonotypes in common.

V dropped 8 bases and J dropped 1 base, with 6 bases sitting between them. This CDR3 spans 12 amino acids. Germline V gene data show CDR1 as MNHEY and CDR2 as SVGAGI. Concerning this clonotype: The antigen is undetermined.

Via MiXCR, TCRdb re-called the 5' RACE reads, giving one row per CDR3 protein. This table has 450,000 to 550,000 distinct CDR3 sequences, about a fifth appearing once. The TCR was taken from a man younger than 35 who received the YFV17D yellow fever vaccine. V usage is TRBV6-5 and J usage is TRBJ1-3; D is uncertain. Material: PBMCs, obtained roughly 20 days after the first yellow fever vaccination. The CDR3 sequence: CASYSSGNTIYF. The DNA for the CDR3 is TGTGCCAGCTATTCTTCTGGAAACACCATATATTTT.